These 9 T cell receptor beta chains share one sample of origin, sequenced in a study of technical replicates of blood from several donors. TCRdb's copy holds only in-frame clones and misses some; the assay was immunoSEQ multiplex PCR. Of tens of thousands of clones listed, approximately 96% are singletons. The sequencing input was T cells isolated from PBMCs. Receptor source: a human donor in good health.

The chain couples TRBV5-1 to TRBJ1-6; no firm D call. V was pared by 2 bases and J by 9 bases, with 15 bases between. The CDR3 is made up of 15 amino acids. Germline V gene lookup returns CDR1 SGHRS and CDR2 YFSETQ. In DNA, the CDR3 is TGCGCCAGCAGCTTCGATGAGGGAATGGGTTCACCCCTCCACTTT. It is translated as CASSFDEGMGSPLHF.

The chain uses TRBV11-2 and TRBJ2-1; 13 nucleotides line up with TRBD2. The germline V gene encodes CDR1 SGHAT and CDR2 FQNNGV. There are 14 residues in the CDR3. The V segment lost 7 bases and the J segment 10 bases; nucleotides outside the gene matches: 7. This CDR3 is CASIGLAGASEQFF. CDR3 in DNA: TGTGCCAGCATAGGACTAGCGGGAGCCTCAGAGCAGTTCTTC.

The rearrangement joins TRBV6-1 to TRBJ2-2; 13 nucleotides align to TRBD2. Germline V gene data show CDR1 as MNHNS and CDR2 as SASEGT. This CDR3 is built from 16 residues. With V trimmed by 4 bases and J by 4 bases, 3 bases remained unmatched. The CDR3 is CASSGLAGGGTGELFF. The CDR3 DNA reads as TGTGCCAGCAGTGGACTAGCGGGAGGAGGCACCGGGGAGCTGTTTTTT.

The J gene is TRBJ1-4, the V gene TRBV27; tentatively, D is TRBD1 (6 bases). This CDR3 spans 12 amino acids. CDR1 MNHEY and CDR2 SMNVEV come from the germline V gene (reference sequence). Trimming removed 4 bases at V and 12 bases at J, with 12 bases between. The CDR3, as DNA: TGTGCCAGCAGTTCGGGGGGCTTGCAACTGTTTTTT. Translated: CASSSGGLQLFF. The entire variable domain, with the rest obtained from reference TRBV27 and TRBJ1-4, is as follows: EAQVTQNPRYLITVTGKKLTVTCSQNMNHEYMSWYRQDPGLGLRQIYYSMNVEVTDKGDVPEGYKVSRKEKRNFPLILESPSPNQTSLYFCASSSGGLQLFFGSGTQLSVL.

The chain links TRBV28 to TRBJ1-4; perhaps TRBD1 as D (6 bases). Trimming took off 6 bases at V and 4 bases at J, with 21 bases between the two ends. The germline CDR1 and CDR2 sequences are MDHEN and SYDVKM. This CDR3 comprises 17 residues. CDR3 sequence (DNA): TGTGCCAGCAGAAATAAATACTTACAGGGATTTAATGAAAAACTGTTTTTT. Its translation is CASRNKYLQGFNEKLFF. The full variable domain, rest sourced from reference TRBV28 and TRBJ1-4, is DVKVTQSSRYLVKRTGEKVFLECVQDMDHENMFWYRQDPGLGLRLIYFSYDVKMKEKGDIPEGYSVSREKKERFSLILESASTNQTSMYLCASRNKYLQGFNEKLFFGSGTQLSVL.

The J gene is TRBJ2-1, the V gene TRBV7-9; 9 bases line up with TRBD2. Looked up from germline, CDR1 is SEHNR and CDR2 is FQNEAQ (reference sequence). The CDR3 consists of 15 residues. V lost 2 bases, J lost 7 bases, and 6 bases stayed unmatched. The CDR3 spells CASSLPGLASNEQFF. CDR3 nucleotide sequence: TGTGCCAGCAGCTTACCGGGACTAGCCTCTAATGAGCAGTTCTTC.

The chain combines TRBV30 with TRBJ1-5; maybe TRBD1 (6 bases). The CDR3 is made up of 13 amino acids. The germline V and J ends were trimmed by 3 bases and 6 bases, with 12 bases remaining between them. Per germline, CDR1 GTSNPN and CDR2 SVGIG (reference sequence). CDR3 sequence (DNA): TGTGCCTGGAGGAGGGACACCGGTCAGCCCCAGCATTTT. It encodes CAWRRDTGQPQHF.

This chain connects TRBV6-6 to TRBJ1-3; D is perhaps TRBD1 (5 bases). This CDR3 comprises 16 residues. The V and J ends lost 0 bases and 0 bases respectively, with 9 bases between them. Germline values: CDR1 MNHNY, CDR2 SVGAGI (reference sequence). The CDR3 is CASSYSGQGSGNTIYF. The CDR3 coding sequence is TGTGCCAGCAGTTACTCGGGTCAGGGCTCTGGAAACACCATATATTTT.

The chain has TRBV7-2 and TRBJ1-5; 9 positions agree with TRBD1. CDR3 length: 14 amino acids. Losses at the gene ends were 5 bases for V and 2 bases for J; bases not matched to a gene: 1. Per the germline V gene, CDR1 is SGHTA and CDR2 is FQGNSA. The CDR3 loop is CASSRTGGNQPQHF. In DNA, the CDR3 is TGTGCCAGCAGCCGGACAGGGGGCAATCAGCCCCAGCATTTT.